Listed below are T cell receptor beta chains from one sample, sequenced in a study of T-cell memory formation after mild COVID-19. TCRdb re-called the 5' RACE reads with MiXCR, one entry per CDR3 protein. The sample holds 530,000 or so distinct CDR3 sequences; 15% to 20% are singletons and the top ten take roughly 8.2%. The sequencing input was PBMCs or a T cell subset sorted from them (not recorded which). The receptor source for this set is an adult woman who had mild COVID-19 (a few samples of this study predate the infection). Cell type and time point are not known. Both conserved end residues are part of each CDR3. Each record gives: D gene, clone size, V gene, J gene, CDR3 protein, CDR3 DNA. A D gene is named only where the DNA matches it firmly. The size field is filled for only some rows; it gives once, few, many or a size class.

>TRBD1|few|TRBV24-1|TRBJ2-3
CATSPGTGYPQGDTQYF
TGTGCCACCAGCCCCGGGACAGGATATCCCCAAGGAGATACGCAGTATTTT
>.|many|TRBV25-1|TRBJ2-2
CASSALGGNTGELFF
TGTGCCAGCAGTGCTTTAGGAGGGAACACCGGGGAGCTGTTTTTT
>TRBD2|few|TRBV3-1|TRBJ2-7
CASSQSLAGGTYEQYF
TGTGCCAGCAGCCAGTCTCTAGCGGGGGGAACCTACGAGCAGTACTTC
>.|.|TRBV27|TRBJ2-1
CASSSGAGYNEQFF
TGTGCCAGCAGTTCAGGGGCGGGGTACAATGAGCAGTTCTTC
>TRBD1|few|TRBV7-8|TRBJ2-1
CASSLNGLQGRYNEQFF
TGTGCCAGCAGCTTAAACGGTTTACAGGGGCGATACAATGAGCAGTTCTTC
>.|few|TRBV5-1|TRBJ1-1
CASSLDPGATEAFF
TGCGCCAGCAGCTTGGACCCAGGGGCGACTGAAGCTTTCTTT
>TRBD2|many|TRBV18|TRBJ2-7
CASSRGDEQYF
TGTGCCAGCAGTCGGGGGGATGAGCAGTACTTC
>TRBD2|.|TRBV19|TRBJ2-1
CASSIQTSGDYNEQFF
TGTGCCAGTAGTATCCAAACTAGCGGGGATTACAATGAGCAGTTCTTC
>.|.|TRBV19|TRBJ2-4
CASSMGHRFGYIQYF
TGTGCCAGTAGTATGGGACACCGATTTGGGTACATTCAGTACTTC
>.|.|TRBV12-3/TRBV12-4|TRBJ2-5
CASSPTLIGETQYF
TGTGCCAGCAGTCCCACCCTTATAGGAGAGACCCAGTACTTC
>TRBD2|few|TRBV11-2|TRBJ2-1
CASKSNLAGNNEQFF
TGTGCCAGCAAATCCAATCTAGCGGGGAACAATGAGCAGTTCTTC
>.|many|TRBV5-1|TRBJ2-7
CASSLGRGGYEQYF
TGCGCCAGCAGCTTGGGCAGGGGGGGCTACGAGCAGTACTTC
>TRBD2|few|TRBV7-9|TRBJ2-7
CASSRGTSGSDEQYF
TGTGCCAGCAGCCGAGGCACTAGCGGGAGCGACGAGCAGTACTTC
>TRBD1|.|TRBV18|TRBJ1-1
CASSPSGGFLSETEAFF
TGTGCCAGCTCACCATCAGGGGGCTTCCTTTCGGAAACTGAAGCTTTCTTT
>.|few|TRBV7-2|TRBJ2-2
CASPKPGVATGRELFF
TGTGCCAGCCCGAAGCCAGGTGTTGCCACGGGCAGGGAGCTGTTTTTT
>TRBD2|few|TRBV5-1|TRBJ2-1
CASSLEWGGSSYNEQFF
TGCGCCAGCAGCTTGGAGTGGGGCGGGAGCTCCTACAATGAGCAGTTCTTC
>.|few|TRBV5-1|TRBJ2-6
CASSMTPGAGANVLTF
TGCGCCAGCAGCATGACACCAGGGGCAGGGGCCAACGTCCTGACTTTC
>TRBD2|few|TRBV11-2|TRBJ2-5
CASSLSSGGSETQYF
TGTGCCAGCAGCTTATCTAGCGGGGGGAGTGAGACCCAGTACTTC
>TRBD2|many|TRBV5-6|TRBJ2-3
CASLPGLARTDTQYF
TGTGCCAGCCTGCCGGGACTAGCGCGTACAGATACGCAGTATTTT
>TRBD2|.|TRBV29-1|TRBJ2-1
CSVTRGTRSINEQFF
TGCAGCGTTACCAGAGGGACTAGATCGATCAATGAGCAGTTCTTC
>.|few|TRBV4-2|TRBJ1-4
CASSQDRSLTGEKLFF
TGTGCCAGCAGCCAAGATCGGAGCTTAACGGGGGAAAAACTGTTTTTT
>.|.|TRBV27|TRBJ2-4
CASTHTTRGAKNIQYF
TGTGCCAGCACCCACACCACGAGGGGGGCCAAAAACATTCAGTACTTC
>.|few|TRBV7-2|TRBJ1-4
CASSASRWGEKLFF
TGTGCCAGCAGCGCCTCCCGTTGGGGTGAAAAACTGTTTTTT
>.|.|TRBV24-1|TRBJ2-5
CATSDPGRVGETQYF
TGTGCCACCAGTGACCCTGGACGGGTAGGAGAGACCCAGTACTTC
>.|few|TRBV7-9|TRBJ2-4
CASSPMGRGNIQYF
TGTGCCAGCAGCCCAATGGGGAGGGGGAACATTCAGTACTTC
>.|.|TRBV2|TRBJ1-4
CASSDWTGEKLFF
TGTGCCAGCAGTGACTGGACCGGTGAAAAACTGTTTTTT
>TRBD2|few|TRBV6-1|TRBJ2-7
CASMRGSGNEQYF
TGTGCCAGCATGCGCGGGAGTGGGAACGAGCAGTACTTC
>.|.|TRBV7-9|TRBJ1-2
CASSRALSNYGYTF
TGTGCCAGCTCTAGGGCACTTTCTAACTATGGCTACACCTTC
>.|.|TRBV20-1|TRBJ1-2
CSAVPYVDGSRNYGYTF
TGCAGTGCCGTCCCCTATGTTGACGGGTCCCGGAACTATGGCTACACCTTC
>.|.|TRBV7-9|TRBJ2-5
CASSLIEQETQYF
TGTGCCAGCAGCTTGATAGAACAAGAGACCCAGTACTTC
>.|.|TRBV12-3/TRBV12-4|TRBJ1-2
CASGFPWAAGYTF
TGTGCCAGCGGATTTCCTTGGGCCGCTGGCTACACCTTC
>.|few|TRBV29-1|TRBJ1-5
CSVAVETGQPQHF
TGCAGCGTGGCCGTGGAAACAGGCCAGCCCCAGCATTTT
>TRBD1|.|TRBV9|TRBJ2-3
CASSPRDSGADTQYF
TGTGCCAGCAGCCCCCGGGACAGTGGGGCAGATACGCAGTATTTT
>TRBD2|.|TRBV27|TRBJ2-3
CATRVGGSEADTQYF
TGTGCCACTCGAGTAGGCGGGAGTGAAGCAGATACGCAGTATTTT
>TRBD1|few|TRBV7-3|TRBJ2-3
CASSHAQGRQYF
TGTGCCAGCAGCCACGCACAGGGGAGGCAGTATTTT
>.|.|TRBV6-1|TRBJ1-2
CASSEASGGHGYTF
TGTGCCAGCAGTGAAGCAAGCGGGGGACACGGCTACACCTTC
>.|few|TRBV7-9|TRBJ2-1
CASSLAADNEQFF
TGTGCCAGCAGCTTAGCTGCAGACAATGAGCAGTTCTTC
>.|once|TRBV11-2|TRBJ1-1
CASSLRYTEAFF
TGTGCCAGCAGCTTAAGGTACACTGAAGCTTTCTTT
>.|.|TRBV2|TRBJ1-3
CASTLSRSNSGNTIYF
TGTGCCAGCACCCTCTCACGATCGAACTCTGGAAACACCATATATTTT
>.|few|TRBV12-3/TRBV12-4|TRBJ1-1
CASSPGLQNTEAFF
TGTGCCAGCAGTCCGGGACTCCAGAACACTGAAGCTTTCTTT
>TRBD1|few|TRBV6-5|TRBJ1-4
CASSPTGTGHEKLFF
TGTGCCAGCAGTCCGACCGGGACAGGGCATGAAAAACTGTTTTTT
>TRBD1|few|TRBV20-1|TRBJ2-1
CSARDSDRGGYNEQFF
TGCAGTGCTAGAGACTCCGACAGGGGGGGGTACAATGAGCAGTTCTTC
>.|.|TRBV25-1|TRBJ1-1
CASSEILGSSSGDTEAFF
TGTGCCAGCAGTGAAATCCTAGGGTCTTCCTCCGGGGACACTGAAGCTTTCTTT
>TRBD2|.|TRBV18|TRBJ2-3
CASSTYGLAASTDTQYF
TGTGCCAGCTCAACATACGGACTAGCGGCTAGCACAGATACGCAGTATTTT
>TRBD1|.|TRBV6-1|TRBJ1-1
CASSVRTGGIWGNTEAFF
TGTGCCAGCAGTGTAAGGACAGGGGGCATATGGGGTAACACTGAAGCTTTCTTT
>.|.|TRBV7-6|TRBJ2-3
CASSLAGAPGDTQYF
TGTGCCAGCAGCTTAGCGGGGGCCCCCGGGGATACGCAGTATTTT
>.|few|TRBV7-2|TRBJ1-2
CASSSGGGSVIHGYTF
TGTGCCAGCAGCTCCGGGGGGGGGTCGGTGATACATGGCTACACCTTC
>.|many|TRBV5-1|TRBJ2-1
CASSLAGSRLGEQFF
TGCGCCAGCAGCTTGGCAGGGTCGAGGCTCGGTGAGCAGTTCTTC
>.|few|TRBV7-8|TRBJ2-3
CASSLRSNTDTQYF
TGTGCCAGCAGCTTAAGGTCTAACACAGATACGCAGTATTTT
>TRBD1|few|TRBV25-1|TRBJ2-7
CASSELGQGAYEQYF
TGTGCCAGCAGTGAATTGGGACAGGGGGCGTACGAGCAGTACTTC
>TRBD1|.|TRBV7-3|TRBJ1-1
CASSPDPQGTEAFF
TGTGCCAGCAGCCCAGATCCACAGGGGACTGAAGCTTTCTTT
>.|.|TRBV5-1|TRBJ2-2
CASSVSNTGELFF
TGCGCCAGCAGCGTATCGAACACCGGGGAGCTGTTTTTT
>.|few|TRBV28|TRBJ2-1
CASSSPPGEQFF
TGTGCCAGCAGTTCCCCCCCGGGTGAGCAGTTCTTC
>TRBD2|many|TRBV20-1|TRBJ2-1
CSARVSSLAGVEQFF
TGCAGTGCTAGAGTATCCAGTCTAGCGGGGGTCGAGCAGTTCTTC
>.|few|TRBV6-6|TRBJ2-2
CATRGTTATSGELFF
TGTGCCACCCGGGGGACGACGGCGACCTCCGGGGAGCTGTTTTTT
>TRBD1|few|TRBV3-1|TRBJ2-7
CASRDSRSYEQYF
TGTGCCAGTAGGGACAGCCGCTCCTACGAGCAGTACTTC
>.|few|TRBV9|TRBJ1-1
CASSQTGQMVYSTEAFF
TGTGCCAGCAGCCAGACAGGCCAAATGGTTTATAGCACTGAAGCTTTCTTT
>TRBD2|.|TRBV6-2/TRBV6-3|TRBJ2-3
CASSRLAGVGTDTQYF
TGTGCCAGCAGTCGACTAGCGGGAGTCGGCACAGATACGCAGTATTTT
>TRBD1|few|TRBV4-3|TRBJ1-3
CASSTPGQPFSGNTIYF
TGCGCCAGCAGCACACCGGGACAGCCTTTCTCTGGAAACACCATATATTTT
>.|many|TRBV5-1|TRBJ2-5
CASSSNQETQYF
TGTGCCAGCAGTTCAAACCAAGAGACCCAGTACTTC